The 11 T cell receptor beta chains below were found in one sample sequenced in a study of blood T cell repertoires in COVID-19. The assay was immunoSEQ multiplex PCR, and TCRdb's table has in-frame clones only and misses some. The table includes about 160,000 clones, about 87% detected once. Sample: peripheral blood. The receptors shown here come from a woman aged 55-70 years who had recovered from COVID-19.

This clone was seen a single time. The CDR3 protein is CASRATGGGYTF. As DNA, the CDR3 is TGTGCCAGCAGGGCCACAGGGGGCGGCTACACCTTC. This chain joins TRBV28 and TRBJ1-2, with TRBD1 matching 9 bases. Germline CDR1 is MDHEN and CDR2 is SYDVKM. Trimming took 6 bases from V and 8 from J; bases not matched to a gene: 4. This CDR3 is built from 12 residues.

The chain employs TRBV6-5 and TRBJ2-1, with 8 bases lining up with TRBD2. With V trimmed by 6 bases and J by 7 bases, 11 bases remained unmatched. CDR3 length: 15 residues. The germline CDR1 and CDR2 sequences are MNHEY and SVGAGI. The CDR3 DNA sequence: TGTGCCAGCAGCACCGGACTAGCCCTCGGGAATGAGCAGTTCTTC. Encoded protein: CASSTGLALGNEQFF.

For the CDR3, the DNA is TGTGCCAGTAGCCCAAGACAAGACTATAATTCACCCCTCCACTTT. It yields the protein CASSPRQDYNSPLHF. V and J are TRBV19 and TRBJ1-6; no firm D call. Deletions cut 6 bases from V and 3 bases from J, with 12 bases between. Germline CDR1 reads LNHDA; CDR2 reads SQIVND (reference sequence). The CDR3 length is 15 residues.

The chain carries TRBV27 and TRBJ2-2; TRBD1 aligns across 9 bases. CDR1 and CDR2 (germline): MNHEY, SMNVEV (reference sequence). This CDR3 is 14 amino acids long. V lost 6 bases and J lost 5; bases outside the gene matches: 4. As DNA, the CDR3 is TGTGCCAGCAGGCCGGGACAGGGAACCGGGGAGCTGTTTTTT. Protein product: CASRPGQGTGELFF.

The chain combines TRBV4-1 with TRBJ2-7; 7 positions match TRBD1. The CDR3 is 16 amino acids. J was trimmed by 4 bases and V by 0 bases; bases with no gene match: 9. The germline V gene has CDR1 MGHRA and CDR2 YSYEKL. The CDR3 DNA is TGCGCCAGCAGCCAAGACACCCCGGGACAGTTTTACGAGCAGTACTTC. Amino acids: CASSQDTPGQFYEQYF.

The chain uses TRBV5-1 and TRBJ2-5; 10 positions agree with TRBD2. Trimming at V came to 0 bases and at J to 1 base, leaving 3 bases not matched to a gene. Germline V lookup: CDR1 SGHRS, CDR2 YFSETQ. There are 16 residues in the CDR3. In nucleotides, the CDR3 is TGCGCCAGCAGCTTGGGTGCTAGCGGGGGCCAAGAGACCCAGTACTTC. It specifies CASSLGASGGQETQYF.

The chain joins TRBV2 to TRBJ1-6, with D maybe TRBD1 (5 bases). Germline CDR1 reads SNHLY; CDR2 reads FYNNEI. V dropped 7 bases and J dropped 9 bases, with 13 bases sitting between them. The CDR3 sequence is 13 residues long. The CDR3 nucleotides read TGTGCCAGCATAGTACAGGAAAGTTCACCCCTCCACTTT. Translated: CASIVQESSPLHF.

The J gene is TRBJ2-5, the V gene TRBV10-2, with D possibly being TRBD2 (6 bases). From germline, CDR1 is WSHSY and CDR2 SAAADI. Trimming took off 0 bases at V and 3 bases at J, with 8 bases between the two ends. The CDR3 consists of 14 residues. CDR3 in amino acids: CASSESTGEETQYF. DNA for the CDR3: TGCGCCAGCAGTGAGTCGACGGGGGAAGAGACCCAGTACTTC.

The count of this clone is one. The chain has TRBV3-1 (or the pseudogene TRBV3-2) and TRBJ1-3; D is possibly TRBD1 (5 bases). V was cut by 3 bases and J by 8 bases, with 11 bases left in between. CDR1 LGHDT and CDR2 YNNKEL come from the germline V gene (reference sequence). The CDR3 covers 13 residues. The CDR3 bases are TGTGCCAGCAGCCAGCAGGGCGTGGACACCATATATTTT. Its translation is CASSQQGVDTIYF.

The CDR3: CASSPQTGYTGELFF. CDR3 nucleotides: TGTGCCAGCTCACCGCAGACAGGATACACCGGGGAGCTGTTTTTT. The gene calls are TRBV18 and TRBJ2-2; perhaps TRBD1 as D (6 bases). This CDR3 has 15 residues. Trimming shortened V by 3 bases and J by 3 bases, and 11 bases separated the two germline ends. Germline V CDR1 and CDR2: KGHSH, LQKENI.

This clone was counted a few times. For the CDR3, the DNA is TGTGCCAGCAGCGTCGGGGGGACAGAGACCCAGTACTTC. This gives the protein CASSVGGTETQYF. This rearrangement joins TRBV6-5 to TRBJ2-5; 7 bases fit TRBD2. The CDR3 length is 13 residues. Germline V gives CDR1 MNHEY, CDR2 SVGAGI. V lost 6 bases to trimming and J lost 4 bases; unmatched junction nucleotides: 5.